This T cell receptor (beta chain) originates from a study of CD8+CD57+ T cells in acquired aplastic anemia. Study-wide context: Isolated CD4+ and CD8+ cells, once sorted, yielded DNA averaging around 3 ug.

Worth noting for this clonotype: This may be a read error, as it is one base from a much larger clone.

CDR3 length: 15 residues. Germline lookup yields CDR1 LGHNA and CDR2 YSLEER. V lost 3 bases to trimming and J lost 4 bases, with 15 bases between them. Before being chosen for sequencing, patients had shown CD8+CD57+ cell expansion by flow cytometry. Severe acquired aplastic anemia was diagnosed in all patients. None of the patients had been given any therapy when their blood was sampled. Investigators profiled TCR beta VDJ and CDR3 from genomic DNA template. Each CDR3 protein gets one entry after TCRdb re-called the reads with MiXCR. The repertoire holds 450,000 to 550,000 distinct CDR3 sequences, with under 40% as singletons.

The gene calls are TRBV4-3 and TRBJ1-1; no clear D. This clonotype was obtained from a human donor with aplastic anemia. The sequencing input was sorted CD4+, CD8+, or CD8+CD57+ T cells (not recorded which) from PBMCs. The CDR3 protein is CASSQGTTLVTEAFF. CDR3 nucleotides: TGCGCCAGCAGCCAGGGAACGACGTTAGTCACTGAAGCTTTCTTT.